A single sample gave rise to the 14 T cell receptor beta chains below, sequenced in a study of T cell responses to AZD1222 COVID-19 vaccine. Sequencing used immunoSEQ multiplex PCR; TCRdb keeps in-frame clones, though not all of them. The data contain just under 100,000 clones, around nine tenths of them singletons. This specimen consisted of peripheral blood, obtained on day 0 of AZD1222 vaccination. These receptors originate from an adult in good health.

The chain joins TRBV4-1 to TRBJ2-7; possible D gene TRBD2, 7 bases. This CDR3 region has 16 residues. Trimming cost V 3 bases and J 9 bases, with 24 bases left between them. CDR1 is MGHRA, CDR2 YSYEKL, per germline. The chain's CDR3 is CASSQTPEGGGLGQYF. CDR3 bases: TGCGCCAGCAGCCAGACCCCCGAGGGGGGGGGCCTAGGGCAGTACTTC.

V is TRBV19 and J is TRBJ2-3, with 11 bases fitting TRBD1. Trimming removed 7 bases from V and 4 bases from J; junction bases left unmatched: 7. Germline V gene data show CDR1 as LNHDA and CDR2 as SQIVND (reference sequence). The CDR3 totals 15 residues. This CDR3 reads CASTTVGQGADTQYF. CDR3 DNA sequence: TGTGCCAGTACTACCGTGGGACAGGGGGCAGATACGCAGTATTTT.

This rearrangement joins TRBV5-4 to TRBJ1-5; possibly TRBD1 for D (6 bases). Germline CDR1 and CDR2: SGHNT and YYREEE (reference sequence). The V end lost 5 bases, the J end lost 4 bases, and 13 bases lay between the germline ends. The CDR3 is 14 residues long. CDR3 protein: CASSKGGANQPQHF. The DNA of the CDR3 is TGTGCCAGCAGTAAGGGGGGGGCTAATCAGCCCCAGCATTTT. The whole variable domain, remainder taken from reference TRBV5-4 and TRBJ1-5, is ETGVTQSPTHLIKTRGQQVTLRCSSQSGHNTVSWYQQALGQGPQFIFQYYREEENGRGNFPPRFSGLQFPNYSSELNVNALELDDSALYLCASSKGGANQPQHFGDGTRLSIL.

The V call is TRBV5-1, the J call TRBJ2-7, with D perhaps TRBD1 (8 bases). This CDR3 region has 15 residues. V was pared by 4 bases and J by 7 bases, with 21 bases between. Germline V gene lookup returns CDR1 SGHRS and CDR2 YFSETQ. Written as DNA, the CDR3 is TGCGCCAGCAGCATCGGACAGGGAGGGCTACTAGAGCAGTACTTC. Translated, it gives CASSIGQGGLLEQYF.

This sequence joins TRBV3-1 (or the pseudogene TRBV3-2) and TRBJ1-2, with D possibly being TRBD1 (6 bases). Trimming took off 4 bases at V and 8 bases at J, with 17 bases between the two ends. The CDR3 is 14 amino acids. Per the germline V gene, CDR1 is LGHDT and CDR2 is YNNKEL (reference sequence). The CDR3 here is CASSPDLRGGGYTF. The CDR3 DNA is TGTGCCAGCAGCCCCGACCTGAGGGGGGGCGGCTACACCTTC.

This clone was picked up one time. The chain recombines TRBV21-1 with TRBJ1-5; the DNA was not used to check the table's D call, TRBD1. TRBV21-1 is described as a pseudogene. The CDR3 covers 16 residues. CDR3 DNA: TGTGCCAGAGTTACCACGATGGACAGGGAGAGTCAGCCCCAGCATTTT. It codes for CARVTTMDRESQPQHF.

The chain carries TRBV5-1 and TRBJ1-2; unclear D gene. Per germline, CDR1 SGHRS and CDR2 YFSETQ. The CDR3 is made up of 15 amino acids. V was cut by 0 bases and J by 7 bases, with 16 bases left in between. The CDR3 DNA sequence: TGCGCCAGCAGCTTGGGTATAGGGCTCCCGGGTGGCTACACCTTC. Its translation: CASSLGIGLPGGYTF.

This clone was counted a single time. The chain joins TRBV6-5 to TRBJ1-4, with D maybe TRBD1 (5 bases). Per the germline V gene, CDR1 is MNHEY and CDR2 is SVGAGI. V gave up 5 bases and J gave up 4 bases, with 14 bases separating them. This CDR3 spans 15 amino acids. CDR3: CASSLRGGLNEKLFF. CDR3 sequence (DNA): TGTGCCAGCAGTCTGCGGGGCGGGCTTAATGAAAAACTGTTTTTT.

This sequence joins TRBV6-6 and TRBJ2-7; D remains unclear. CDR1 is MNHNY, CDR2 SVGAGI, per germline (reference sequence). V was shortened by 7 bases and J by 5 bases, with 9 bases between the two germline ends. CDR3 length equals 11 residues. CDR3: CASTRTDEQYF. The CDR3 DNA follows: TGTGCCAGCACTCGGACCGACGAGCAGTACTTC.

The V gene is TRBV4-1, the J gene TRBJ1-5, with TRBD1 matching 7 bases. Germline-derived CDR1 and CDR2 are MGHRA and YSYEKL. V shed 1 base, J shed 4 bases, and the junction held 7 bases outside the gene matches. The CDR3 runs to 16 residues. The CDR3 DNA reads TGCGCCAGCAGCCAAGTTACAGGGGCCCAAAATCAGCCCCAGCATTTT. As protein: CASSQVTGAQNQPQHF.

The chain's CDR3 is CASSHSGTGFEKLFF. In DNA form, the CDR3 reads TGCGCCAGCAGCCACTCCGGGACAGGGTTTGAAAAACTGTTTTTT. The chain couples TRBV4-1 to TRBJ1-4, with 9 bases aligning to TRBD1. The CDR3 covers 15 residues. Looked up from germline, CDR1 is MGHRA and CDR2 is YSYEKL. V was clipped by 3 bases and J by 7 bases; unmatched bases: 6.

As regards this clone: Mismatch with germline at one junction end may stem from a read error. The chain combines TRBV7-7 with TRBJ2-5; 9 bases are a match to TRBD2. Looked up from germline, CDR1 is SSHAT and CDR2 is FNYEAQ (reference sequence). The CDR3 covers 15 residues. The CDR3 region is CASSPGGGARETQYF. The CDR3 bases are TGTGCTAGCAGCCCTGGCGGGGGGGCCAGAGAGACCCAGTACTTC. The full variable domain, with the rest looked up from reference TRBV7-7 and TRBJ2-5, is GAGVSQSPRYKVTKRGQDVTLRCDPISSHATLYWYQQALGQGPEFLTYFNYEAQPDKSGLPSDRFSAERPEGSISTLTIQRTEQRDSAMYRCASSPGGGARETQYFGPGTRLLVL.

The V gene is TRBV19, the J gene TRBJ1-1; D unclear. The CDR3 has 15 residues. The V and J ends lost 3 bases and 0 bases respectively, with 11 bases between them. Germline-derived CDR1 and CDR2 are LNHDA and SQIVND (reference sequence). Here the CDR3 reads CASSILGGLNTEAFF. As DNA, the CDR3 is TGTGCCAGTAGTATTCTCGGCGGCTTGAACACTGAAGCTTTCTTT.

This chain links TRBV4-1 with TRBJ1-2; 12 bases map to TRBD1. The CDR3 loop spans 16 amino acids. V lost 2 bases to trimming and J lost 8 bases; unmatched junction nucleotides: 9. Germline values: CDR1 MGHRA, CDR2 YSYEKL. The DNA for the CDR3 is TGCGCCAGCAGCCAACTTCCGGGACAGGGGGCTCGCGGCTACACCTTC. Translated: CASSQLPGQGARGYTF.